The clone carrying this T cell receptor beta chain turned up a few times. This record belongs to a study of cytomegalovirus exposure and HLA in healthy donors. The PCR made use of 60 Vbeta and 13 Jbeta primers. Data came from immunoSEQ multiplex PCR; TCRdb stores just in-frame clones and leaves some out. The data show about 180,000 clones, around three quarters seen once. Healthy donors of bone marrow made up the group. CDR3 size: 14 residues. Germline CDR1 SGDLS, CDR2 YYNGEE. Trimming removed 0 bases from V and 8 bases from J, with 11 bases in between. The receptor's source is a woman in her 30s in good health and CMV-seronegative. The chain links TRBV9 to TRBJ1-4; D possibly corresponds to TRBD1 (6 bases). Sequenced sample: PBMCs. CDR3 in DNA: TGTGCCAGCAGCGTAGGGCAGGGGTACGAAAAACTGTTTTTT. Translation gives CASSVGQGYEKLFF.